This T cell receptor beta chain was identified in a study of monozygotic twins with inflammatory bowel disease. Study-level results: A reduction in TCRbeta diversity (inverse Simpson) was seen in IBD patients relative to healthy co-twins.

TCRdb reprocessed the 5' RACE reads and reports one entry per CDR3 protein, with no DNA. The sample's table shows 85,000 to 110,000 distinct CDR3 sequences. On this clonotype: Its specificity is unknown.

Germline assignment: CDR1 SGHRS and CDR2 YFSETQ. This CDR3 region has 13 residues. The blood volume drawn from each donor was around 2.5 ml. The chain is built from TRBV5-1 and TRBJ2-7; TCRdb's assignment of TRBD1 cannot be checked, as there is no DNA. The receptor was derived from a human donor with ulcerative colitis or Crohn's disease, or a healthy co-twin of an affected twin (not recorded which). The sequenced material came from blood. CDR3: CASSPDRADEQYF. The full variable domain, its missing parts supplied by reference TRBV5-1 and TRBJ2-7, is KAGVTQTPRYLIKTRGQQVTLSCSPISGHRSVSWYQQTPGQGLQFLFEYFSETQRNKGNFPGRFSGRQFSNSRSEMNVSTLELGDSALYLCASSPDRADEQYFGPGTRLTVT.